These T cell receptor beta chains were read from a single sample in a study of T cells in Graves' hyperthyroidism and ophthalmopathy. One entry per CDR3 protein, called by TCRdb with MiXCR from the multiplex PCR reads. The data show hundreds of thousands of distinct CDR3 sequences, with approximately 15% seen just once and 4.5% to 6% held by the top ten. Sequencing used blood. Receptor source: a woman in her twenties or thirties with Graves' hyperthyroidism that later progressed to Graves' ophthalmopathy. Each CDR3 is given with its conserved first and last residue. The order of the fields is V gene, D gene, J gene, clone size, CDR3 DNA, CDR3 protein. D genes are given only for firm matches. For some rows the clone size is stated as once, few or many, or as a class when expanded; others skip it.

V gene: TRBV30
D gene: .
J gene: TRBJ2-7
clone size: .
CDR3 DNA: TGTGCCTGGAGTGCGTCAGCCGCCAACGGGCAGTACTTC
CDR3 protein: CAWSASAANGQYF

V gene: TRBV4-1
D gene: .
J gene: TRBJ2-7
clone size: many
CDR3 DNA: TGCGCCAGCAGCCAGTCCGGGGTACTAAGCTCCTACGAGCAGTACTTC
CDR3 protein: CASSQSGVLSSYEQYF

V gene: TRBV6-5
D gene: TRBD1
J gene: TRBJ2-3
clone size: many
CDR3 DNA: TGTGCCAGCAGTTACAGTGGACAGGACCACACAGATACGCAGTATTTT
CDR3 protein: CASSYSGQDHTDTQYF

V gene: TRBV5-1
D gene: TRBD2
J gene: TRBJ2-7
clone size: many
CDR3 DNA: TGCGCCAGCAGCTTGGGGACTAGCGGGAGTGTATCCTACGAGCAGTACTTC
CDR3 protein: CASSLGTSGSVSYEQYF

V gene: TRBV18
D gene: .
J gene: TRBJ1-4
clone size: many
CDR3 DNA: TGTGCCAGCTCACCGGCTAGGGCAAATGAAAAACTGTTTTTT
CDR3 protein: CASSPARANEKLFF

V gene: TRBV12-3/TRBV12-4
D gene: .
J gene: TRBJ2-1
clone size: many
CDR3 DNA: TGTGCCAGCAGCCGACCGGGACACCCATACAATGAGCAGTTCTTC
CDR3 protein: CASSRPGHPYNEQFF

V gene: TRBV9
D gene: .
J gene: TRBJ2-3
clone size: .
CDR3 DNA: TGTGCCAACAGCGTAGGGACTGACACAGATACGCAGTATTTT
CDR3 protein: CANSVGTDTDTQYF

V gene: TRBV29-1
D gene: .
J gene: TRBJ1-1
clone size: many
CDR3 DNA: TGCAGCGGTCACCAGGACACTGAAGCTTTCTTT
CDR3 protein: CSGHQDTEAFF

V gene: TRBV7-3
D gene: .
J gene: TRBJ2-7
clone size: many
CDR3 DNA: TGTGCCAGCAGCCAGGACGTTTCCGCCTACGAGCAGTACTTC
CDR3 protein: CASSQDVSAYEQYF

V gene: TRBV12-3/TRBV12-4
D gene: .
J gene: TRBJ1-2
clone size: many
CDR3 DNA: TGTGCCAGCAGTTTAAAGGCTGGCTACACCTTC
CDR3 protein: CASSLKAGYTF

V gene: TRBV6-1
D gene: .
J gene: TRBJ1-6
clone size: many
CDR3 DNA: TGTGCCAGCAGTTATCCACAGGGCGGTTTACTTAATTCACCCCTCCACTTT
CDR3 protein: CASSYPQGGLLNSPLHF

V gene: TRBV29-1
D gene: .
J gene: TRBJ2-2
clone size: many
CDR3 DNA: TGCAGCGTTGAAGGGGGCACCGGGGAGCTGTTTTTT
CDR3 protein: CSVEGGTGELFF

V gene: TRBV27
D gene: .
J gene: TRBJ2-3
clone size: many
CDR3 DNA: TGTGCCAGCAGTGGTCCTCACCCCACAGATACGCAGTATTTT
CDR3 protein: CASSGPHPTDTQYF

V gene: TRBV6-1
D gene: .
J gene: TRBJ1-1
clone size: many
CDR3 DNA: TGTGCCAGCAGGACCGGAGGGCGGGCAATGAACACTGAAGCTTTCTTT
CDR3 protein: CASRTGGRAMNTEAFF

V gene: TRBV7-6
D gene: .
J gene: TRBJ2-1
clone size: .
CDR3 DNA: TGTGCCAGCAGCTTACTAGAAAACAATGAGCAGTTCTTC
CDR3 protein: CASSLLENNEQFF

V gene: TRBV6-5
D gene: .
J gene: TRBJ1-2
clone size: once
CDR3 DNA: TGTGCCAGCAGTTACTTGGCCAGCGGCTACACCTTC
CDR3 protein: CASSYLASGYTF

V gene: TRBV14
D gene: .
J gene: TRBJ2-2
clone size: few
CDR3 DNA: TGTGCCAGCAGCCCCCTCCAGGGGACCCCGACCGGGGAGCTGTTTTTT
CDR3 protein: CASSPLQGTPTGELFF

V gene: TRBV6-1
D gene: .
J gene: TRBJ2-1
clone size: many
CDR3 DNA: TGTGCCAGCAGTCCTCCTAACAGGGTCTACAATGAGCAGTTCTTC
CDR3 protein: CASSPPNRVYNEQFF

V gene: TRBV29-1
D gene: .
J gene: TRBJ1-1
clone size: many
CDR3 DNA: TGCAGCGTTGTGGTGGTCACTGAAGCTTTCTTT
CDR3 protein: CSVVVVTEAFF

V gene: TRBV10-2
D gene: .
J gene: TRBJ2-2
clone size: few
CDR3 DNA: TGCGCCAGCAGTGAACAATACACCGGGGAGCTGTTTTTT
CDR3 protein: CASSEQYTGELFF

V gene: TRBV19
D gene: .
J gene: TRBJ1-2
clone size: few
CDR3 DNA: TGTGCCAGTACCCCGTCTTCCCAGGGGTTCGGAGGCTACACCTTC
CDR3 protein: CASTPSSQGFGGYTF

V gene: TRBV25-1
D gene: TRBD1
J gene: TRBJ1-4
clone size: many
CDR3 DNA: TGTGCCAGCAGTGCGACAGGGGGAGCAACTAATGAAAAACTGTTTTTT
CDR3 protein: CASSATGGATNEKLFF

V gene: TRBV12-3/TRBV12-4
D gene: .
J gene: TRBJ2-3
clone size: .
CDR3 DNA: TGTGCCAGCTTAGGGCGACAGACAGGCACAGATACGCAGTATTTT
CDR3 protein: CASLGRQTGTDTQYF

V gene: TRBV11-2
D gene: TRBD2
J gene: TRBJ2-1
clone size: many
CDR3 DNA: TGTGCCAGCAGCGGACTAGCGGGGAGGTACGGCAATGAGCAGTTCTTC
CDR3 protein: CASSGLAGRYGNEQFF

V gene: TRBV20-1
D gene: .
J gene: TRBJ1-5
clone size: .
CDR3 DNA: TGCAGTGCCAGAATCGAACAAATAGTAGGTCAGCCCCAGCATTTT
CDR3 protein: CSARIEQIVGQPQHF

V gene: TRBV27
D gene: TRBD2
J gene: TRBJ2-7
clone size: many
CDR3 DNA: TGTGCCAGCAGCCCAGGACTAGCGGGAGGGGCCTACGAGCAGTACTTC
CDR3 protein: CASSPGLAGGAYEQYF

V gene: TRBV29-1
D gene: TRBD1
J gene: TRBJ2-2
clone size: .
CDR3 DNA: TGCAGCGTCCGGGACAGGGGGAACACCGGGGAGCTGTTTTTT
CDR3 protein: CSVRDRGNTGELFF

V gene: TRBV19
D gene: .
J gene: TRBJ2-1
clone size: .
CDR3 DNA: TGTGCCAGTAGGCTAACAGGGTCCAATGAGCAGTTCTTC
CDR3 protein: CASRLTGSNEQFF

V gene: TRBV6-5
D gene: .
J gene: TRBJ2-2
clone size: few
CDR3 DNA: TGTGCCAGCAGTTACTCCGGGACAAGGGGTGGGGAGCTGTTTTTT
CDR3 protein: CASSYSGTRGGELFF

V gene: TRBV20-1
D gene: TRBD1
J gene: TRBJ2-1
clone size: many
CDR3 DNA: TGCAGTGCTAGACAGGACAGGGGGTATGGAGTGCAGTTCTTC
CDR3 protein: CSARQDRGYGVQFF

V gene: TRBV4-1
D gene: .
J gene: TRBJ2-1
clone size: few
CDR3 DNA: TGCGCCAGGATTATTTTGGGACCCCGCTCCTACAATGAGCAGTTCTTC
CDR3 protein: CARIILGPRSYNEQFF